Sequencing of this T cell receptor beta chain was carried out in a study of PD-1 blockade in mismatch repair-deficient tumors. About the research overall: Patients had over ten mismatch repair-deficient cancer types and were previously treated and progressing.

Findings of the study overall: After pembrolizumab, tumor-resident clones rose rapidly, then generally contracted before radiologic responses.

V shed 4 bases, J shed 9 bases, and the junction held 7 bases outside the gene matches. The CDR3 consists of 15 residues. In germline, CDR1 is SGHRS, CDR2 YFSETQ. To note about this clone: The antigen remains unidentified.

Produced via immunoSEQ multiplex PCR; TCRdb's table is partial and in-frame only. Counted here are some 130,000 clones, 85% to 90% occurring once; the ten biggest clones make up roughly 12%. This sequence was found in an adult with mismatch repair-deficient cancer. The sequencing here drew on peripheral blood, taken roughly 70 weeks after starting pembrolizumab. The chain uses TRBV5-1 and TRBJ2-1; 13 nucleotides align to TRBD2. CDR3 sequence (DNA): TGCGCCAGCAGCCCCGGACTAGCGGGAGTACTTGAGCAGTTCTTC. Protein: CASSPGLAGVLEQFF.